This T cell receptor beta chain was sequenced for a study of CD8 T cells in ankylosing spondylitis. Generation of TCR beta libraries employed quantitative 5'-RACE incorporating molecular barcodes. Each CDR3 protein is one row after TCRdb ran MiXCR on the 5' RACE reads. The table records some 270,000 distinct CDR3 sequences, about a sixth of them present only once. Sequenced material: blood, either unsorted or a sorted T cell fraction (not recorded which). This receptor was obtained from a male donor with ankylosing spondylitis or in good health (not recorded which).

For the CDR3, the DNA is TGTGCCAGGCCTGCCACGGGACTAGAACGTGGCAATGAGCAGTTCTTC. This encodes CARPATGLERGNEQFF. V usage is TRBV2 and J usage is TRBJ2-1; TRBD2 agrees at 8 bases. The CDR3 covers 16 residues. Germline lookup yields CDR1 SNHLY and CDR2 FYNNEI. V shed 9 bases, J shed 6 bases, and the junction held 16 bases outside the gene matches. Full variable domain (remainder filled in from reference TRBV2 and TRBJ2-1): EPEVTQTPSHQVTQMGQEVILRCVPISNHLYFYWYRQILGQKVEFLVSFYNNEISEKSEIFDDQFSVERPDGSNFTLKIRSTKLEDSAMYFCARPATGLERGNEQFFGPGTRLTVL.